Listed below are T cell receptor beta chains from one sample, sequenced in a study of blood T cell repertoires in COVID-19. Libraries were prepared by immunoSEQ multiplex PCR; TCRdb keeps only in-frame clonotypes and omits some of them. The table lists tens of thousands of clones, more than 75% of them singletons. The material sequenced was peripheral blood. Receptors originate from a man between 65 and 85 years old with active or convalescent COVID-19. Each CDR3 is given without its conserved first and last residue. Each record gives: V gene, J gene, CDR3 length, CDR3 protein.

>TRBV5-4|TRBJ2-5|13
ASSLGTGALETQY
>TRBV30|TRBJ1-1|13
AWISTNAGNTEAF
>TRBV19|TRBJ1-1|14
ASSIGTGFSNTEAF
>TRBV28|TRBJ2-7|12
ASTLPGQGYEQY
>TRBV6-5|TRBJ1-2|13
ASSYSGGRNYGYT
>TRBV27|TRBJ2-7|13
ASSLMAGISYEQY
>TRBV7-8|TRBJ2-3|12
ASSAGTNTDTQY
>TRBV11-2|TRBJ1-2|14
ASSLDPTGYNYGYT
>TRBV6-1|TRBJ1-5|12
ASSESIYNQPQH
>TRBV28|TRBJ2-7|14
ASSLLGQGSSYEQY
>TRBV18|TRBJ1-3|11
ASSTDRGNTIY
>TRBV9|TRBJ2-1|17
ASSGSPRTGRSSYNEQF
>TRBV5-1|TRBJ1-4|15
ASSPALRQGVNEKLF
>TRBV29-1|TRBJ1-3|11
SVEKGAGNTIY
>TRBV7-2|TRBJ2-7|10
ASSPHSYEQY
>TRBV6-6|TRBJ2-7|12
ASSQTASGNEQY
>TRBV18|TRBJ1-2|16
ASSGLVLSAGTNYGYT
>TRBV6-5|TRBJ1-3|13
ASSYGQFSGNTIY
>TRBV28|TRBJ1-5|14
ASSLSGTGGIQPQH
>TRBV5-4|TRBJ2-6|15
ASSLARGGSGANVLT
>TRBV2|TRBJ2-5|14
ASPGRRLAYQETQY
>TRBV30|TRBJ1-3|13
AWSAGGSSGNTIY
>TRBV10-3|TRBJ2-2|13
AIRPGTGDTGELF
>TRBV6-2/TRBV6-3|TRBJ1-5|11
ASNPTGDQPQH
>TRBV28|TRBJ1-6|12
ASQPWGDNSPLH
>TRBV10-3|TRBJ2-5|11
AISEVRQETQY
>TRBV28|TRBJ1-1|12
ASSPRLARAKAF
>TRBV28|TRBJ1-2|13
ASSSSGTENYGYT
>TRBV27|TRBJ2-1|14
ASSLTLAGGRHEQF